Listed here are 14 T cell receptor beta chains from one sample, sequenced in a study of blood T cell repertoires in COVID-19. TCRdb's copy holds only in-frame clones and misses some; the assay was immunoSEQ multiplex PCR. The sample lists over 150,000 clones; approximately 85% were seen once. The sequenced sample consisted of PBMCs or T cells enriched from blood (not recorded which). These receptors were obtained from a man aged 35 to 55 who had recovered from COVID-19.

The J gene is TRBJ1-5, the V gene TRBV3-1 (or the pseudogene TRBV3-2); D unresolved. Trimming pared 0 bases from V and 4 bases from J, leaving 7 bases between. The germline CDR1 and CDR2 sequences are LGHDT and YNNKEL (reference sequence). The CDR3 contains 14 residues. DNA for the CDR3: TGTGCCAGCAGCCAAGAGGGCCATAATCAGCCCCAGCATTTT. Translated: CASSQEGHNQPQHF.

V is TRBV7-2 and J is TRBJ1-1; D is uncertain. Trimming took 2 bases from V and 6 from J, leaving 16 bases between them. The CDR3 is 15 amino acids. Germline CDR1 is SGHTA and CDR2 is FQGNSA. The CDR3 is CASSLRGGERSEAFF. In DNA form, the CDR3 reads TGTGCCAGCAGCTTACGGGGAGGCGAGCGTTCTGAAGCTTTCTTT.

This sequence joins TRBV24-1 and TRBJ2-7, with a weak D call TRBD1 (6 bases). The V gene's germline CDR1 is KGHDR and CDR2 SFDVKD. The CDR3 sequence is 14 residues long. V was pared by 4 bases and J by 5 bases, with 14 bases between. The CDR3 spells CATSDGTSLHEQYF. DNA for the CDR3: TGTGCCACCAGTGACGGGACAAGCCTTCACGAGCAGTACTTC.

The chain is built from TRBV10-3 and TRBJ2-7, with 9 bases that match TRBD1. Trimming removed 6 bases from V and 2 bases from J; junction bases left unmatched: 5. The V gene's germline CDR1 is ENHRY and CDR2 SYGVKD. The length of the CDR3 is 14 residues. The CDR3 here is CAISRGQGPYEQYF. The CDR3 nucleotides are TGTGCCATCAGCCGGGGACAGGGTCCCTACGAGCAGTACTTC.

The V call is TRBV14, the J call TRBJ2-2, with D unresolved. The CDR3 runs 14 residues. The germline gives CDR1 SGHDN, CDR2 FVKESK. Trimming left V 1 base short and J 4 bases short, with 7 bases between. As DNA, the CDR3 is TGTGCCAGCAGCCAAGTATCAGGCACCGGGGAGCTGTTTTTT. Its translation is CASSQVSGTGELFF.

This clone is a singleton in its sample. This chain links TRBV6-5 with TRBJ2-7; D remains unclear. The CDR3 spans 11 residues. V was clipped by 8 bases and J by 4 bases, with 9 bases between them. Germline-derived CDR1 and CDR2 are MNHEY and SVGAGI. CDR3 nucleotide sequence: TGTGCCAGCCGAGACGGGTACGAGCAGTACTTC. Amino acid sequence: CASRDGYEQYF.

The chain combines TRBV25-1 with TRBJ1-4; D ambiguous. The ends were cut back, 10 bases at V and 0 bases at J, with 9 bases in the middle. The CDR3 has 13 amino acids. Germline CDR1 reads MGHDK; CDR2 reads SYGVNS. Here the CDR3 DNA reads TGTGCCACCACTAAATCAACTAATGAAAAACTGTTTTTT. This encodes CATTKSTNEKLFF.

The CDR3 sequence is CASRPGGGVGNTIYF. CDR3 sequence (DNA): TGTGCCAGCAGACCCGGTGGAGGGGTTGGAAACACCATATATTTT. The chain uses TRBV2 and TRBJ1-3, with D possibly matching TRBD1 (5 bases). V shed 6 bases and J shed 3 bases, with 15 bases lying between them. The CDR3 consists of 15 residues. Germline V lookup: CDR1 SNHLY, CDR2 FYNNEI. The complete variable domain, with remaining parts taken from reference TRBV2 and TRBJ1-3, reads EPEVTQTPSHQVTQMGQEVILRCVPISNHLYFYWYRQILGQKVEFLVSFYNNEISEKSEIFDDQFSVERPDGSNFTLKIRSTKLEDSAMYFCASRPGGGVGNTIYFGEGSWLTVV.

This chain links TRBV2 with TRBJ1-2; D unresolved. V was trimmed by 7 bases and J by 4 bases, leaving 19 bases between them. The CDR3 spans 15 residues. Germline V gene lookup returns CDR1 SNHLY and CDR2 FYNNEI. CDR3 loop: CASTEGIAQTYGYTF. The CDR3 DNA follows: TGTGCCAGCACCGAAGGTATAGCCCAGACCTATGGCTACACCTTC.

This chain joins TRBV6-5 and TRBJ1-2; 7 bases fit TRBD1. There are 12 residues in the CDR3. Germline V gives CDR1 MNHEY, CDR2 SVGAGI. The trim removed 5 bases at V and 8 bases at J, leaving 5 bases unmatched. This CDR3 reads CASSTGAKGYTF. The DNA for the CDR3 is TGTGCCAGCAGTACAGGGGCTAAAGGCTACACCTTC.

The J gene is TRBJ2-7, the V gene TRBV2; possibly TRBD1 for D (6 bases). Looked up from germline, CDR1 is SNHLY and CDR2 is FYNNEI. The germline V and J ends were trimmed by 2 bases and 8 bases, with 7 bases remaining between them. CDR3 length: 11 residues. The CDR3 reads CASSETGKQYF. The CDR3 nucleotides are TGTGCCAGCAGTGAAACAGGGAAGCAGTACTTC.

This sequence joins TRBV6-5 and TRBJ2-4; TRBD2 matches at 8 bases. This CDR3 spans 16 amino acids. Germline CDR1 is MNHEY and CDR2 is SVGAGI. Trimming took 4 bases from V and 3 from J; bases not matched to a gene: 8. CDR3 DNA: TGTGCCAGCAGTTTGTTACCAGCGGGGGACAAAAACATTCAGTACTTC. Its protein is CASSLLPAGDKNIQYF.

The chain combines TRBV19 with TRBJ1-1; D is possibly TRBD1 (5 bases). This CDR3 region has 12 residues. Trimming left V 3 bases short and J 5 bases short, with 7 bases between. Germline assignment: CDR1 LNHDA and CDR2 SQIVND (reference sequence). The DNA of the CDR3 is TGTGCCAGTAGTATTGCAGGGACTGAAGCTTTCTTT. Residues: CASSIAGTEAFF.

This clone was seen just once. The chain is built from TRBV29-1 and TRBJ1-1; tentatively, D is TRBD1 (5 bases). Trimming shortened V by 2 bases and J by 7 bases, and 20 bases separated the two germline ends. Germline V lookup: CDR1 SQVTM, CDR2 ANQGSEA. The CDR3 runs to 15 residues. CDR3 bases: TGCAGCGTTGAATTTTCCGGTACAGGCCTTCATGAAGCTTTCTTT. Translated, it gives CSVEFSGTGLHEAFF.